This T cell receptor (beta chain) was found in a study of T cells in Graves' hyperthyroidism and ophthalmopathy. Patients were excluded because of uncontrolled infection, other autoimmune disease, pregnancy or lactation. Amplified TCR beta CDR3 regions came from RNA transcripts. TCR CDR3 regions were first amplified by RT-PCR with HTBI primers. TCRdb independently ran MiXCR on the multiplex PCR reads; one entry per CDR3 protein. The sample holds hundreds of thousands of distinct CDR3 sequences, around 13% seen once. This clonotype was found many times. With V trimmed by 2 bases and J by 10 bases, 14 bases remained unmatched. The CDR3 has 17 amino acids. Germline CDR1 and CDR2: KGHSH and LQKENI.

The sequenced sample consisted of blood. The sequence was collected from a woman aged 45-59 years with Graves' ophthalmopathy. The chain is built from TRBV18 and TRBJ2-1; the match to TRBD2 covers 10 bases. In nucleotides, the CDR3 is TGTGCCAGCTCACCAAACGTAGTTCTAGCGGGAGCCCGCGAGCAGTTCTTC. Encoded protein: CASSPNVVLAGAREQFF.